This TCR beta chain was observed in a study of beta chain features in type 1 diabetes. Study background: Examination of sorted cells across all samples involved approximately 100,000,000 cells.

General observations from the study: The study found that naive, central memory and Treg TCRB repertoires appeared more similar in patients than in healthy donors. Insertions at VDJ junctions were less frequent in type 1 diabetes patients. These patients also deleted more nucleotides at the same junctions. The question left open here concerned HLA type influencing TCRB rearrangement.

TCRB transcripts that were expressed got sequenced, as all of the isolated RNA had been reverse transcribed. Sequencing was performed with immunoSEQ multiplex PCR; in TCRdb, only in-frame clones are kept and a portion is missing. This repertoire shows hundreds of thousands of clones, approximately 14% found once; its top ten account for about 0.04%. The germline CDR1 and CDR2 sequences are SGHDT and YYEEEE. Trimming removed 0 bases at V and 8 bases at J, with 15 bases between. The CDR3 totals 15 residues. This clone turned up a few times. The target antigen is unknown. This chain uses TRBV5-6 with TRBJ2-1; D could derive from TRBD1 or TRBD2 (5 bases each). The clonotype originates from a man younger than 45 in good health. The specimen sequenced was naive CD4+ T cells from blood. The CDR3: CASSLAGTAGYEQFF. Here the CDR3 DNA reads TGTGCCAGCAGCTTGGCGGGGACCGCCGGCTATGAGCAGTTCTTC.